This passage covers 3 T cell receptor beta chains from one sample sequenced in a study of OX40 agonist ivuxolimab in advanced cancers. Clones were read by immunoSEQ multiplex PCR, and TCRdb kept only the in-frame ones, dropping some. Among 50,000 to 65,000 clones listed, about 90% were seen once. Source: CD4+ or CD8+ T cells sorted from blood, taken in a trial of the OX40 agonist ivuxolimab. The receptors shown here come from an adult with an advanced solid tumor such as melanoma, head and neck, liver or kidney cancer.

The rearrangement uses TRBV7-5 and TRBJ1-1. TRBV7-5 corresponds to a pseudogene. The CDR3 is 13 residues long. The CDR3 spells CARTPLGREKAFF. CDR3 bases: TGTGCCAGAACACCCCTAGGGCGGGAGAAGGCTTTCTTT.

The chain links TRBV19 to TRBJ2-1, with TRBD1 as a possible D gene (6 bases). The CDR3 runs to 15 residues. In germline, CDR1 is LNHDA, CDR2 SQIVND (reference sequence). The V end was cut by 6 bases, the J end by 4 bases, with 16 bases between. CDR3 nucleotide sequence: TGTGCCAGTAGCCCTTTGACAGGAAAGTACAATGAGCAGTTCTTC. It specifies CASSPLTGKYNEQFF.

This clone showed up just once. The chain carries TRBV6-6 and TRBJ2-1; TRBD1 matches 8 bases. Unmatched junction bases numbered 11, after V lost 11 bases and J lost 5 bases. The germline gives CDR1 MNHNY, CDR2 SVGAGI (reference sequence). This CDR3 has 14 residues. The CDR3 loop reads CAVRLGQVDNEQFF. CDR3 DNA: TGTGCCGTCAGGTTGGGACAGGTTGACAATGAGCAGTTCTTC.